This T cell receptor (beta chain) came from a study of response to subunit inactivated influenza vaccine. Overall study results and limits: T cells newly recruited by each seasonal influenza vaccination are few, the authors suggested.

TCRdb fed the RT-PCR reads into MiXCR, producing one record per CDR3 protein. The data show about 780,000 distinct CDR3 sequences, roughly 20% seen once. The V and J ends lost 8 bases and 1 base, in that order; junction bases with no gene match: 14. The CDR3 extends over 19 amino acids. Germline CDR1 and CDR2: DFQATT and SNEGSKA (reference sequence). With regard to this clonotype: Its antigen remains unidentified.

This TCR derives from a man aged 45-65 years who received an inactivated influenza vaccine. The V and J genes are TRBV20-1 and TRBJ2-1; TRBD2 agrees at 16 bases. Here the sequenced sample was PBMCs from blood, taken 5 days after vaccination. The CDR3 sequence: CSTAGTSGRAEVSYNEQFF. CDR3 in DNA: TGCAGTACGGCTGGGACTAGCGGGAGGGCCGAAGTGTCCTACAATGAGCAGTTCTTC.